This T cell receptor beta chain stems from a study of Ad26.COV2.S vaccination and SARS-CoV-2 variants. Turning to the study itself: Doses of Ad26.COV2.S were injected into muscle once or twice, 56 days apart. Regarding the study as a whole: Vaccinated individuals (as opposed to placebo recipients) had higher spike-specific TCR breadth.

Treatment: some 20 received Ad26.COV2.S at low or high dose, single or two shots; 5 received placebo; per-sample allocation not given. Collection of samples fell on day 63 after the first vaccine or placebo injection. Assay: immunoSEQ multiplex PCR; the TCRdb copy retains only in-frame clones and omits some. The sample lists 300,000 to 400,000 clones; around 87% were seen once. V shed 7 bases and J 7 bases; nucleotides not matched to a gene: 10. Germline V gene sequence: CDR1 SGHTA, CDR2 FQGNSA. The CDR3 has 14 residues. A word on this clone: The antigen is undetermined.

The material sequenced was peripheral blood, taken in a trial of Ad26.COV2.S vaccine versus placebo. J is TRBJ2-5 and V is TRBV7-2; TRBD2 agrees at 9 bases. The sequence was collected from a person aged 18-65 years who received the Ad26.COV2.S COVID-19 vaccine or a placebo. The CDR3 DNA reads TGTGCCAGCATCGGGACTAGCTCCGAGGGGACCCAGTACTTC. The encoded protein is CASIGTSSEGTQYF.